The 16 T cell receptor beta chains reported below all come from one sample, sequenced in a study of T-cell memory formation after mild COVID-19. TCRdb processed the 5' RACE reads anew with MiXCR; each CDR3 protein has one entry. The sample lists fewer than 600,000 distinct CDR3 sequences, less than 25% occurring once. Sequenced sample: PBMCs or a T cell subset sorted from them (not recorded which). The receptors originated from an adult woman who had mild COVID-19 (a few samples of this study predate the infection). Cell type and time point are not known.

The V and J genes are TRBV7-9 and TRBJ1-1; no reliable D call. V lost 4 bases and J lost 1, with 13 bases in between. Germline V gives CDR1 SEHNR, CDR2 FQNEAQ (reference sequence). The CDR3 is made up of 15 amino acids. The chain's CDR3 is CASSSRAGSNTEAFF. The CDR3 DNA is TGTGCCAGCAGCTCCCGCGCGGGCTCGAACACTGAAGCTTTCTTT.

The chain has TRBV19 and TRBJ1-2; 7 bases line up with TRBD1. Trimming removed 2 bases from V and 6 bases from J; junction bases left unmatched: 9. The germline V gene has CDR1 LNHDA and CDR2 SQIVND (reference sequence). The CDR3 sequence is 15 residues long. CDR3 protein: CASSIRGGGTDGYTF. The CDR3 DNA reads TGTGCCAGTAGTATAAGGGGAGGGGGCACTGATGGCTACACCTTC. The whole variable domain, filled in from reference TRBV19 and TRBJ1-2, reads DGGITQSPKYLFRKEGQNVTLSCEQNLNHDAMYWYRQDPGQGLRLIYYSQIVNDFQKGDIAEGYSVSREKKESFPLTVTSAQKNPTAFYLCASSIRGGGTDGYTFGSGTRLTVV.

Many counts were recorded for this clonotype. This chain uses TRBV18 with TRBJ1-3, with 7 bases lining up with TRBD1. J lost 4 bases, V lost 1 base, and 1 base had no gene match. Germline values: CDR1 KGHSH, CDR2 LQKENI. The CDR3 totals 14 residues. CDR3 sequence (DNA): TGTGCCAGCTCACCACTGGACAGGGGAAACACCATATATTTT. Amino acid sequence: CASSPLDRGNTIYF. The full variable domain, completed using reference TRBV18 and TRBJ1-3, is NAGVMQNPRHLVRRRGQEARLRCSPMKGHSHVYWYRQLPEEGLKFMVYLQKENIIDESGMPKERFSAEFPKEGPSILRIQQVVRGDSAAYFCASSPLDRGNTIYFGEGSWLTVV.

The chain links TRBV5-1 to TRBJ2-4; TRBD1 agrees at 7 bases. This CDR3 has 12 amino acids. V trimming: 2 bases; J trimming: 8 bases; junction bases outside the gene matches: 1. The V gene's germline CDR1 is SGHRS and CDR2 YFSETQ. The CDR3 DNA is TGCGCCAGCAGCTTCCAGGGGGACATTCAGTACTTC. Protein: CASSFQGDIQYF.

The rearrangement joins TRBV5-1 to TRBJ2-1; D is tentatively TRBD1 or TRBD2 (5 bases each). Trimming pared 4 bases from V and 6 bases from J, leaving 14 bases between. The CDR3 sequence is 14 residues long. The germline V gene has CDR1 SGHRS and CDR2 YFSETQ. The CDR3 DNA reads as TGCGCCAGCAGCCGGGACGGGGTGACCAATGAGCAGTTCTTC. It encodes CASSRDGVTNEQFF.

V gene TRBV29-1 combines with J gene TRBJ2-5; D remains unclear. The CDR3 totals 13 residues. Germline V CDR1 and CDR2: SQVTM, ANQGSEA. Trimming cost V 3 bases and J 5 bases, with 13 bases left between them. The CDR3 nucleotides are TGCAGCGTTGATCCTTTCAAGAGGGAGACCCAGTACTTC. This gives the protein CSVDPFKRETQYF.

This clonotype was recorded a few times. This chain connects TRBV5-5 to TRBJ2-7; TRBD2 matches at 7 bases. Trimming took 4 bases from V and 2 from J; bases not matched to a gene: 9. Germline V CDR1 and CDR2: SGHKS, YYEKEE (reference sequence). The CDR3 totals 15 residues. The DNA of the CDR3 is TGTGCCAGCAGCCTTGGGGGGGGAAGAGCCTACGAGCAGTACTTC. This encodes CASSLGGGRAYEQYF.

In its sample, this clonotype was seen a few times. The chain combines TRBV7-8 with TRBJ2-3; unclear D gene. Trimming pared 1 base from V and 8 bases from J, leaving 22 bases between. The CDR3 loop spans 17 amino acids. Germline V gene data show CDR1 as SGHVS and CDR2 as FQNEAQ. CDR3 bases: TGTGCCAGCAGCTTAGTTGTCCAACCTATATCCAGGAGTACGCAGTATTTT. Translation gives CASSLVVQPISRSTQYF.

V and J are TRBV5-6 and TRBJ2-5; D is unresolved. Germline V gene data show CDR1 as SGHDT and CDR2 as YYEEEE. V shed 5 bases and J shed 2 bases, with 16 bases lying between them. This CDR3 has 15 residues. CDR3 DNA sequence: TGTGCCAGCAGTCCCATTTGGGCAGAACAAGAGACCCAGTACTTC. Translating it yields CASSPIWAEQETQYF.

J is TRBJ2-6 and V is TRBV2; 12 bases fit TRBD2. CDR1 is SNHLY and CDR2 is FYNNEI in the germline V gene. The CDR3 totals 18 residues. Losses at the gene ends were 8 bases for V and 0 bases for J; bases not matched to a gene: 8. The CDR3 sequence: CASQHGLAGSSGANVLTF. CDR3 nucleotides: TGTGCCAGCCAACACGGACTAGCGGGATCCTCTGGGGCCAACGTCCTGACTTTC.

The V call is TRBV20-1, the J call TRBJ1-6, with D possibly TRBD1 on 6 matching bases. Between the trimmed V and J ends, which lost 3 bases and 0 bases, there was a span of 15 bases. This CDR3 has 17 residues. Germline values: CDR1 DFQATT, CDR2 SNEGSKA (reference sequence). Here the CDR3 reads CSASVPGAGSYNSPLHF. CDR3 in DNA: TGCAGTGCTAGTGTTCCAGGGGCAGGCTCCTATAATTCACCCCTCCACTTT.

This chain joins TRBV12-3 or TRBV12-4 and TRBJ2-3; D gene uncertain. The CDR3 spans 13 residues. Trimming left V 3 bases short and J 3 bases short, with 7 bases between. CDR3 sequence: CASSLMGTDTQYF. The CDR3 DNA reads as TGTGCCAGCAGTTTGATGGGGACAGATACGCAGTATTTT.

This clonotype was seen at least ten times. The J gene is TRBJ2-3, the V gene TRBV7-9; 8 nucleotides agree with TRBD2. The germline V gene encodes CDR1 SEHNR and CDR2 FQNEAQ (reference sequence). Germline trimming cut 5 bases from V and 9 bases from J; bases unmatched to any gene: 4. This CDR3 spans 12 amino acids. DNA for the CDR3: TGTGCCAGCAGCCGGGGGGGCGACACGCAGTATTTT. Translation: CASSRGGDTQYF. The full variable domain, its missing parts supplied by reference TRBV7-9 and TRBJ2-3, is DTGVSQNPRHKITKRGQNVTFRCDPISEHNRLYWYRQTLGQGPEFLTYFQNEAQLEKSRLLSDRFSAERPKGSFSTLEIQRTEQGDSAMYLCASSRGGDTQYFGPGTRLTVL.

This rearrangement joins TRBV27 to TRBJ1-1; D might be TRBD1 (6 bases). Germline V CDR1 and CDR2: MNHEY, SMNVEV (reference sequence). Trimming removed 2 bases from V and 8 bases from J, with 15 bases in between. This CDR3 has 14 amino acids. The CDR3 nucleotides are TGTGCCAGCAGTTTACTGGGGGGCATAGAAGAAGCTTTCTTT. Its translation is CASSLLGGIEEAFF.

This clonotype was observed a few times. This rearrangement joins TRBV2 to TRBJ1-1; D is uncertain. Trimming took off 6 bases at V and 3 bases at J, with 11 bases between the two ends. Germline lookup yields CDR1 SNHLY and CDR2 FYNNEI. The CDR3 totals 13 residues. CDR3 residues: CASSELEDTEAFF. Here the CDR3 DNA reads TGTGCCAGCAGCGAATTGGAGGACACTGAAGCTTTCTTT.

This chain joins TRBV28 and TRBJ2-7; either TRBD1 or TRBD2 may fit D (5 bases each). V lost 5 bases to trimming and J lost 1 base, with 15 bases between them. The CDR3 consists of 15 residues. CDR1 is MDHEN, CDR2 SYDVKM, per germline. Written as DNA, the CDR3 is TGTGCCAGCAGTCTCCGGGACCGCCTGTCCTACGAGCAGTACTTC. Translated: CASSLRDRLSYEQYF.